The clone carrying this TCR beta chain was counted only a few times. The sample originates from a study of blood T cell repertoires in COVID-19. Background on the study: PBMCs, B-cell-depleted T cells, or T cells were the source of the cDNA or gDNA that made up the material.

Study members were between roughly 18 and 100 years old and lived in roughly 24 US regions. Participants reported their clinical history, and cohort assignment relied on those reports. Contact with a PCR-confirmed or clinician-diagnosed COVID-19 case occurred within 2 weeks of entry. Germline assignment: CDR1 SGHRS and CDR2 YFSETQ. The CDR3 is 14 residues long. V gave up 3 bases and J gave up 4 bases, with 10 bases separating them. Sequencing was performed with immunoSEQ multiplex PCR; in TCRdb, only in-frame clones are kept and a portion is missing. The profile shows around 250,000 clones, 80% to 90% of them singletons.

The specimen sequenced was PBMCs or T cells enriched from blood (not recorded which). The sequence derives from a woman aged 45-59 years who had been exposed to COVID-19. The chain uses TRBV5-1 and TRBJ2-2; D perhaps matches TRBD2 (5 bases). The CDR3 nucleotides read TGCGCCAGCAGCTCTTCGGGATTCACCGGGGAGCTGTTTTTT. This translates into CASSSSGFTGELFF.